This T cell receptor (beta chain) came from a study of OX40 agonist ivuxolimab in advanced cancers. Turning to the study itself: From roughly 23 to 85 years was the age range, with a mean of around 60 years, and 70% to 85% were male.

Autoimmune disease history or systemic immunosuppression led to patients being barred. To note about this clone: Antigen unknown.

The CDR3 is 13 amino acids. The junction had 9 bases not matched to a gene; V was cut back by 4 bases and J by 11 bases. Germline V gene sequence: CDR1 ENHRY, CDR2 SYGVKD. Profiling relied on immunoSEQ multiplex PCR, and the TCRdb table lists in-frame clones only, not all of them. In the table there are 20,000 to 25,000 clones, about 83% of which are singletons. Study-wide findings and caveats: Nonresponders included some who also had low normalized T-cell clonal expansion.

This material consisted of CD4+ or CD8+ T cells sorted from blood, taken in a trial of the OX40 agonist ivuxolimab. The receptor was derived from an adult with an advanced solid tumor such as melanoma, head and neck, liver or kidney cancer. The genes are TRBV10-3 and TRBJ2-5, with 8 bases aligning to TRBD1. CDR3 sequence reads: CAISGGQAIEQYF. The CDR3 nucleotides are TGTGCCATCAGTGGGGGACAGGCCATTGAGCAGTACTTC.